This T cell receptor beta chain is from a study of sequential checkpoint blockade in melanoma. The treatment here: randomized to nivolumab then ipilimumab (arm A) or the reverse (arm B). Patients had received no earlier DNA-damaging chemotherapy. CDR1 is SGHTA and CDR2 is FQGNSA in the germline V gene. The length of the CDR3 is 16 residues. V gave up 2 bases and J gave up 2 bases, with 16 bases separating them. Repertoires were generated with immunoSEQ multiplex PCR, while TCRdb's copy carries only in-frame clones and drops some. The table shows 15,000 to 20,000 clones, with 77% occurring only once. This specimen consisted of CD8+ T cells sorted from blood (inferred from file names), obtained from a patient given nivolumab and ipilimumab in sequence. The chain joins TRBV7-2 to TRBJ2-7, with D possibly matching TRBD2 (6 bases). The clonotype was recovered from a human donor with melanoma. The CDR3 region is CASSLPGGQHAYEQYF. The DNA for the CDR3 is TGTGCCAGCAGCTTACCCGGAGGGCAACACGCCTACGAGCAGTACTTC. The full variable domain, with the rest looked up from reference TRBV7-2 and TRBJ2-7, is GAGVSQSPSNKVTEKGKDVELRCDPISGHTALYWYRQSLGQGLEFLIYFQGNSAPDKSGLPSDRFSAERTGGSVSTLTIQRTQQEDSAVYLCASSLPGGQHAYEQYFGPGTRLTVT.